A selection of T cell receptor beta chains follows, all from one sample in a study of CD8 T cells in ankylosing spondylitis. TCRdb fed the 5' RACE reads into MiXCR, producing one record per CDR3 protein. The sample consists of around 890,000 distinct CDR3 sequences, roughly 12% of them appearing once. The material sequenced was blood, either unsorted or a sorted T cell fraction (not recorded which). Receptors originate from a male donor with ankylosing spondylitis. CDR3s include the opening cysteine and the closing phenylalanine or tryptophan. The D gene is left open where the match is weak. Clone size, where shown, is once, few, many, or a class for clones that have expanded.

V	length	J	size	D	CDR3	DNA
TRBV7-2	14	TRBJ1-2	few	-	CASSLASGFYGYTF	TGTGCCAGCAGCTTAGCCTCCGGGTTTTATGGCTACACCTTC
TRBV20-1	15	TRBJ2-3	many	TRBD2	CSARAGTSGTDTQYF	TGCAGTGCTAGAGCAGGGACTAGCGGCACAGATACGCAGTATTTT
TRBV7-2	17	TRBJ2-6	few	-	CASSLVRSSIGRNVLTF	TGTGCCAGCAGCTTAGTTCGGAGCTCTATTGGCCGCAACGTCCTGACTTTC
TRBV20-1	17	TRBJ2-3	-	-	CSARDPLKGGRTDTQYF	TGCAGTGCTAGAGATCCTCTTAAGGGGGGACGCACAGATACGCAGTATTTT
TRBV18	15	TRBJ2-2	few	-	CASSPPSHPTGELFF	TGTGCCAGCTCACCACCGTCCCACCCCACCGGGGAGCTGTTTTTT
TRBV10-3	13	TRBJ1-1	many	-	CAITRSQNTEAFF	TGTGCCATCACGAGAAGTCAGAACACTGAAGCTTTCTTT
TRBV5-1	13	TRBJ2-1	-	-	CASSLVAGPKQFF	TGCGCCAGCAGCTTGGTGGCAGGACCAAAGCAGTTCTTC
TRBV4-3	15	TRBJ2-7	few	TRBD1	CASSLVTGGAYEQYF	TGCGCCAGCAGCCTTGTGACAGGGGGCGCCTACGAGCAGTACTTC
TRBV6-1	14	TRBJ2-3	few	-	CASGQNPDTDTQYF	TGTGCCAGCGGACAGAACCCAGACACAGATACGCAGTATTTT
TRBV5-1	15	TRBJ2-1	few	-	CASSLMASQYNEQFF	TGCGCCAGCAGCTTGATGGCCTCCCAGTACAATGAGCAGTTCTTC
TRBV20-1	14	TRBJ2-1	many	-	CSTQRLGPNNEQFF	TGCAGTACCCAGAGACTAGGGCCTAACAATGAGCAGTTCTTC
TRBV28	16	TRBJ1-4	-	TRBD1	CASSSTTGRTEEKLFF	TGTGCCAGCAGTTCTACGACAGGGAGGACAGAAGAAAAACTGTTTTTT
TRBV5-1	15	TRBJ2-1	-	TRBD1	CAILLGQGSYNEQFF	TGCGCCATCTTACTGGGACAGGGCTCCTACAATGAGCAGTTCTTC
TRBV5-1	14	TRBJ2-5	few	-	CASTPVGIQETQYF	TGCGCCAGCACCCCAGTGGGGATCCAAGAGACCCAGTACTTC
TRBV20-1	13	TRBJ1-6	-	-	CSAPAQGNSPLHF	TGCAGTGCTCCCGCACAGGGAAATTCACCCCTCCACTTT
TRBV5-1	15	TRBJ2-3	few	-	CASSLDRAGADTQYF	TGCGCCAGCAGCTTGGATCGAGCAGGGGCAGATACGCAGTATTTT
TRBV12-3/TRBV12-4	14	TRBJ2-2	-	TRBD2	CASRTSGLTGELFF	TGTGCCTCTCGGACTAGCGGCCTAACCGGGGAGCTGTTTTTT
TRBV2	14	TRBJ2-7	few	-	CASRLRLINYEQYF	TGTGCCAGCCGACTTCGACTTATCAACTACGAGCAGTACTTC
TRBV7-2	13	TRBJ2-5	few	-	CASSIARQETQYF	TGTGCCAGCAGTATAGCGAGGCAAGAGACCCAGTACTTC
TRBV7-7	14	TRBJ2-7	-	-	CASSSNSGARRQYF	TGTGCTAGCAGCTCTAATTCCGGGGCGCGGAGACAGTACTTC
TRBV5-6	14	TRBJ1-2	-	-	CASSPVRGDYGYTF	TGTGCCAGCAGCCCCGTCCGGGGAGACTATGGCTACACCTTC
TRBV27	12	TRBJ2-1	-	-	CASSLSRDEQFF	TGTGCCAGCAGTTTATCGAGGGATGAGCAGTTCTTC
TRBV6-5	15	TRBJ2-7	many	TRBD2	CASSYQPLGGYEQYF	TGTGCCAGCAGTTACCAACCTCTGGGGGGGTACGAGCAGTACTTC
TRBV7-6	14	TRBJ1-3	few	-	CASSLATRGNTIYF	TGTGCCAGCAGCTTAGCGACGAGGGGAAACACCATATATTTT
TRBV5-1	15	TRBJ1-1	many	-	CASSVLTFRNTEAFF	TGCGCCAGCAGCGTACTGACATTCAGGAACACTGAAGCTTTCTTT
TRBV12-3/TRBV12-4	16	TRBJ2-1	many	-	CATGPKKFWDYNEQFF	TGTGCCACCGGCCCTAAGAAGTTTTGGGACTACAATGAGCAGTTCTTC
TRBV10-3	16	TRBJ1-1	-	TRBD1	CAISVTFGQGSTEAFF	TGTGCCATCAGTGTGACTTTTGGACAGGGTAGCACTGAAGCTTTCTTT
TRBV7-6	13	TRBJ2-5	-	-	CASSSYGGETQYF	TGTGCCAGCAGCTCCTACGGAGGGGAGACCCAGTACTTC
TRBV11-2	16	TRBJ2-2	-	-	CASSHGQGANIGELFF	TGTGCCAGCAGCCACGGGCAGGGTGCGAACATCGGGGAGCTGTTTTTT
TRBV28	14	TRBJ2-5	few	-	CASSDGGPVETQYF	TGTGCCAGCAGTGACGGGGGTCCGGTTGAGACCCAGTACTTC
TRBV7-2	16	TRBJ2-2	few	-	CASSLHNSRNTGELFF	TGTGCCAGCAGCCTCCATAATTCCAGGAACACCGGGGAGCTGTTTTTT
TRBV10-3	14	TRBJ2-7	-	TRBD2	CAINQGTTPYEQYF	TGTGCCATCAACCAAGGGACTACCCCTTACGAGCAGTACTTC
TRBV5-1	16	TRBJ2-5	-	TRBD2	CASSMGLAGGWETQYF	TGCGCCAGCAGCATGGGACTAGCGGGAGGGTGGGAGACCCAGTACTTC
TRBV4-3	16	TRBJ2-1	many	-	CASSQDPRGVGHEQFF	TGCGCCAGCAGCCAAGATCCGCGGGGAGTCGGGCATGAGCAGTTCTTC
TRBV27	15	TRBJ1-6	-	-	CASSFASVVSSPLHF	TGTGCCAGCAGTTTCGCGTCGGTAGTTAGTTCACCCCTCCACTTT
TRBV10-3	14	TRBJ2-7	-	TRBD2	CAISESAGGILQYF	TGTGCCATCAGTGAGTCAGCGGGGGGGATTTTGCAGTACTTC
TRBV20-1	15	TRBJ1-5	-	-	CSAARGHYSNQPQHF	TGCAGTGCTGCCCGGGGACACTATAGCAATCAGCCCCAGCATTTT
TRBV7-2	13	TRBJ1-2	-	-	CASSRQAGDGYTF	TGTGCCAGCAGCCGCCAAGCCGGGGATGGCTACACCTTC
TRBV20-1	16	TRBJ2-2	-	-	CSARWFGAGDTGELFF	TGCAGTGCTAGATGGTTCGGGGCAGGGGACACCGGGGAGCTGTTTTTT
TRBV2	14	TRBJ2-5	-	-	CASSDRQRQETQYF	TGTGCCAGCAGTGACAGGCAGCGCCAAGAGACCCAGTACTTC
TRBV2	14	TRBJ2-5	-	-	CASGNSRASETQYF	TGTGCCAGCGGTAATAGCCGAGCCTCGGAGACCCAGTACTTC
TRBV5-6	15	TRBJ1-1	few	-	CASSALDRMNTEAFF	TGTGCCAGCAGCGCTCTCGACAGAATGAACACTGAAGCTTTCTTT
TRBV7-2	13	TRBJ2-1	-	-	CASSFLLFNEQFF	TGTGCCAGCAGCTTTCTTTTGTTCAATGAGCAGTTCTTC
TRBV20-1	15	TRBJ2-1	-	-	CSASLYSYLYNEQFF	TGCAGTGCTAGTCTCTACAGCTATCTTTACAATGAGCAGTTCTTC
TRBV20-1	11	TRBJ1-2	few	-	CSASTDSGYTF	TGCAGTGCTAGCACAGACTCGGGCTACACCTTC
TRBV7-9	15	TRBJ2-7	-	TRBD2	CASSSHGGRVYEQYF	TGTGCCAGCAGCTCCCACGGGGGGAGGGTCTACGAGCAGTACTTC
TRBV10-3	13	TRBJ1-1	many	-	CAIRPQGNTEAFF	TGTGCCATCAGACCCCAGGGGAACACTGAAGCTTTCTTT
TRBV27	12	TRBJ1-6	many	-	CASSFLNSPLHF	TGTGCCAGCAGTTTTCTTAATTCACCCCTCCACTTT
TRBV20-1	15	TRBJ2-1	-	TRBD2	CSARVVAGVGNEQFF	TGCAGTGCTAGAGTTGTAGCGGGAGTAGGAAATGAGCAGTTCTTC
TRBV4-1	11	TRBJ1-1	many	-	CASSRGGEAFF	TGCGCCAGCAGTCGAGGGGGTGAAGCTTTCTTT
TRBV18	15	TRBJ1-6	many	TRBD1	CASSPGTGLSRPLHF	TGTGCCAGCTCACCCGGGACAGGGCTAAGTAGGCCCCTCCACTTT
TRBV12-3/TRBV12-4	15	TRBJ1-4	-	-	CASSLRGGQYEKLFF	TGTGCCAGCAGTTTAAGGGGAGGACAGTATGAAAAACTGTTTTTT
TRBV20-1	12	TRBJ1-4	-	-	CAGAALNEKLFF	TGCGCCGGGGCAGCACTTAATGAAAAACTGTTTTTT
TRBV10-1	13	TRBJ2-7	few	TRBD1	CASSRDRGSLQYF	TGCGCCAGCAGCCGGGACAGGGGTTCTTTGCAGTACTTC
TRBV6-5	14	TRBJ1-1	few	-	CASSYFGRHTEAFF	TGTGCCAGCAGTTACTTCGGGAGGCACACTGAAGCTTTCTTT